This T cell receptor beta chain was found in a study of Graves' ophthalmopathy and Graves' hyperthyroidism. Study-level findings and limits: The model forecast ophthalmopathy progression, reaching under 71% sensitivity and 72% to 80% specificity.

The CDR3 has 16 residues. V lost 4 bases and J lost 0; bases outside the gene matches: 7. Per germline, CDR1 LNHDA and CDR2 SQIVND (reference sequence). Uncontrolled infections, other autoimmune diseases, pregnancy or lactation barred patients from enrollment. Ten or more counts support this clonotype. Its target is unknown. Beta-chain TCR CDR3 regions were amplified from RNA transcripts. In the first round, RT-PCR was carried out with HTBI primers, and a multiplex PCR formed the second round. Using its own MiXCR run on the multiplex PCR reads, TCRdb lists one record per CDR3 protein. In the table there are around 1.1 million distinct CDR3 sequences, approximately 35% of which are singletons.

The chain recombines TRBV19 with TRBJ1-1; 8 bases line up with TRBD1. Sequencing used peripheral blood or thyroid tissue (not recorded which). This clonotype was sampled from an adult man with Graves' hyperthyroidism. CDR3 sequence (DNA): TGTGCCAGTAGTAGGCCCAGACAGGGGATGAACACTGAAGCTTTCTTT. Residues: CASSRPRQGMNTEAFF.